This TCR beta chain was captured in a study of cytomegalovirus exposure and HLA in healthy donors. Findings and limits, study-wide: The majority of TCR sequences were rare, yet some public TCRs appeared in many donors. Being indistinguishable, some V segments were excluded, TRBV6-2 and TRBV6-3 among them.

The CDR3 contains 15 residues. The V segment lost 5 bases and the J segment 1 base; nucleotides outside the gene matches: 5. Germline V CDR1 and CDR2: MDHEN, SYDVKM. To note about this clone: Its specificity is not known.

This PCR relied on a set of 60 Vbeta primers and 13 Jbeta primers. TCRdb's table, derived via immunoSEQ multiplex PCR, lists solely in-frame clones and lacks some. The table has some 150,000 clones, just under 85% seen once; the top ten hold 1.5% to 2%. The sequencing input was PBMCs. V is TRBV28 and J is TRBJ2-3; 8 bases are shared with TRBD2. This clonotype originated in a woman aged 40-49 years in good health and CMV-seronegative. CDR3 nucleotides: TGTGCCAGCAGTAATAGCGGGACGCGCACAGATACGCAGTATTTT. This sequence encodes CASSNSGTRTDTQYF.